These T cell receptor beta chains were read from a single sample in a study of blood T cell repertoires in COVID-19. Sequencing used immunoSEQ multiplex PCR; TCRdb keeps in-frame clones, though not all of them. The sample holds 200,000 to 250,000 clones, about 90% seen once. Sequencing was carried out using PBMCs or T cells enriched from blood (not recorded which). These receptors all stem from a young man who had recovered from COVID-19. The CDR3 runs from the conserved cysteine through the conserved F or W. Each record gives: CDR3 length, clone size, V gene, D gene, J gene, CDR3 DNA, CDR3 protein. The D gene is left open where the match is weak. Part of the rows lack a size; the others show once, few, many or a class for expanded clones.

13	-	TRBV28	-	TRBJ2-5	TGTGCCAGCAGCCCCGCTCTGGAGGAGACCCAGTACTTC	CASSPALEETQYF
13	-	TRBV7-8	-	TRBJ2-7	TGTGCCAGCAGCGTAGGATCTACCTACGAGCAGTACTTC	CASSVGSTYEQYF
16	once	TRBV5-5	-	TRBJ2-1	TGTGCCAGCAGCCCCACTCCAGGGATCTCCCGCAATGAGCAGTTCTTC	CASSPTPGISRNEQFF
12	-	TRBV7-2	-	TRBJ1-1	TGTGCCAGCAGCTTGGGACTGATTGAAGCTTTCTTT	CASSLGLIEAFF
14	-	TRBV3-1/TRBV3-2	-	TRBJ2-1	TGTGCCAGCAGCCAAGGCGGGAACTACAATGAGCAGTTCTTC	CASSQGGNYNEQFF
13	few	TRBV9	-	TRBJ2-7	TGTGCCAGCAGCCCACCCCAGGGTTACGAGCAGTACTTC	CASSPPQGYEQYF
16	-	TRBV5-1	TRBD1	TRBJ2-3	TGCGCCAGCAGCTGGGTGGGACAGGGGAGCACAGATACGCAGTATTTT	CASSWVGQGSTDTQYF
11	-	TRBV2	TRBD2	TRBJ2-1	TGTGCCAGCACCGGGGGGAATGAGCAGTTCTTC	CASTGGNEQFF
15	once	TRBV7-9	-	TRBJ2-1	TGTGCCAGCAGCTTAGCTCCGCTCGGGGTGGCTGAGCAGTTCTTC	CASSLAPLGVAEQFF
16	-	TRBV21-1	-	TRBJ2-1	TGTGCCATCCCGATGGGGCGGGAGGGCCTTTGGTTGGTGCAGTTCTTC	CAIPMGREGLWLVQFF
19	-	TRBV4-1	TRBD1	TRBJ1-5	TGCGCCAGCAGCCAAGACCGGACAGGCGCCGTGTCTAGCAATCAGCCCCAGCATTTT	CASSQDRTGAVSSNQPQHF
12	few	TRBV7-9	TRBD2	TRBJ2-1	TGTGCCAGCAGCAGGGGAGAGCGGGACCCTCTCTTC	CASSRGERDPLF
16	-	TRBV9	TRBD1	TRBJ2-7	TGTGCCAGCAGCCCGACAGGGGCCCTACACTCCTACGAGCAGTACTTC	CASSPTGALHSYEQYF
14	-	TRBV5-4	-	TRBJ2-7	TGTGCCAGCAGCTTGGATAACAGGGAACACGAGCAGTACTTC	CASSLDNREHEQYF
15	-	TRBV27	TRBD1	TRBJ2-7	TGTGCCAGCAGTGAGGGACAGGGAATAACCTACGAGCAGTACTTC	CASSEGQGITYEQYF
13	-	TRBV27	-	TRBJ1-2	TGTGCCAGCAGTACGACAGGAGTTGGCGGCTACACCTTC	CASSTTGVGGYTF
13	-	TRBV11-2	-	TRBJ2-7	TGTGCCAGCAGCTTTAGCGGAAACTACGAGCAGTACTTC	CASSFSGNYEQYF
13	-	TRBV2	TRBD2	TRBJ2-4	TGTGCCAGCCGGGGGGGGGCCAAAAACATTCAGTACTTC	CASRGGAKNIQYF
15	-	TRBV7-3	-	TRBJ1-1	TGTGCCAGCAGCGGTACCGGGAGAATGAACACTGAAGCTTTCTTT	CASSGTGRMNTEAFF
14	-	TRBV28	TRBD1	TRBJ1-5	TGTGCCAGCAGTCCGACAGGGGGCCATCAGCCCCAGCATTTT	CASSPTGGHQPQHF
13	-	TRBV4-2	-	TRBJ2-5	TGTGCCAGCAGCCAACAGGGGGGAGAGACCCAGTACTTC	CASSQQGGETQYF
15	few	TRBV4-2	-	TRBJ1-2	TGTGCCAGCAGCCAAGAACGGTCCACTAACTATGGCTACACCTTC	CASSQERSTNYGYTF
14	-	TRBV10-3	TRBD1	TRBJ2-5	TGTGCCATCAGAAGGACAGGGGGCCAAGAGACCCAGTACTTC	CAIRRTGGQETQYF
14	-	TRBV7-2	-	TRBJ2-7	TGTGCCAGCAGCTTAGAAGGACATACCAACGAGCAGTACTTC	CASSLEGHTNEQYF
11	-	TRBV30	TRBD1	TRBJ1-2	TGTGCCTGGAGTGATCGGTGGACAGGAACCTTC	CAWSDRWTGTF
16	many	TRBV5-1	TRBD1	TRBJ2-5	TGCGCCAGCAGCTTGGTTAGACAGGGGGCCGCAGAGACCCAGTACTTC	CASSLVRQGAAETQYF
15	-	TRBV28	-	TRBJ2-1	TGTGCCAGCAGTTTACCGTTTAGCTCCTACAATGAGCAGTTCTTC	CASSLPFSSYNEQFF
15	-	TRBV9	-	TRBJ1-2	TGTGCCAGCAGCGGTACGGGGGTAGCTAACTATGGCTACACCTTC	CASSGTGVANYGYTF
14	-	TRBV14	TRBD2	TRBJ2-3	TGTGCCAGCAGCAGGACTAGCGGATGGGATACGCAGTATTTT	CASSRTSGWDTQYF
10	-	TRBV20-1	-	TRBJ2-7	TGCAGTGCTAGAGATGAGACAAAGTACTTC	CSARDETKYF
13	-	TRBV14	-	TRBJ1-1	TGTGCCACCTCCGGACAGCTGAACACTGAAGCTTTCTTT	CATSGQLNTEAFF
16	few	TRBV5-5	TRBD1	TRBJ1-5	TGTGCCAGCAGCTCTGGACAGGTCGGGGGCAATCAGCCCCAGCATTTT	CASSSGQVGGNQPQHF
18	-	TRBV21-1	-	TRBJ2-1	TGTGCCAGCAGCACCCCCTGGGTGGCGGGATATCGGGTCAATGAGCAGTTCTTC	CASSTPWVAGYRVNEQFF
17	-	TRBV28	-	TRBJ1-5	TGTGCCAGCAGACTAGCGGGAGGGGTGTCCGGCAATCAGCCCCAGCATTTT	CASRLAGGVSGNQPQHF
14	-	TRBV24-1	-	TRBJ2-3	TGTGCCACCAGTGATAAAACACACACAGATACGCAGTATTTT	CATSDKTHTDTQYF